This T cell receptor (beta chain) comes out of a study of T-cell memory formation after mild COVID-19. At the level of the study: There were largely donor-specific TCR clusters.

About this clonotype itself: What it binds is unknown.

TCRdb re-called the 5' RACE reads through MiXCR, storing one row per CDR3 protein. Of about 340,000 distinct CDR3 sequences listed, around a fifth are singletons. General observations from the study: CD4+ contracting clones were mainly CM and EM; CD8+ ones, EMRA. Clones that got smaller from day 15 to 85 had even CD4/CD8, while clones growing later tipped toward CD4+.

The receptor's source is a man aged 18 to 35 who had mild COVID-19 (a few samples of this study predate the infection). Cell type and time point are not known. Input material: PBMCs or a T cell subset sorted from them (not recorded which).

As DNA, the CDR3 is TGCGCCAGCAGCCAAGTGTCGGCTAGCGGGTATGACAATGAGCAGTTCTTC. Amino acids: CASSQVSASGYDNEQFF. The chain carries TRBV4-3 and TRBJ2-1; TRBD2 matches 8 bases. From germline, CDR1 is LGHNA and CDR2 YSLEER. V lost 1 base to trimming and J lost 5 bases; unmatched junction nucleotides: 10. This CDR3 is 17 amino acids long.